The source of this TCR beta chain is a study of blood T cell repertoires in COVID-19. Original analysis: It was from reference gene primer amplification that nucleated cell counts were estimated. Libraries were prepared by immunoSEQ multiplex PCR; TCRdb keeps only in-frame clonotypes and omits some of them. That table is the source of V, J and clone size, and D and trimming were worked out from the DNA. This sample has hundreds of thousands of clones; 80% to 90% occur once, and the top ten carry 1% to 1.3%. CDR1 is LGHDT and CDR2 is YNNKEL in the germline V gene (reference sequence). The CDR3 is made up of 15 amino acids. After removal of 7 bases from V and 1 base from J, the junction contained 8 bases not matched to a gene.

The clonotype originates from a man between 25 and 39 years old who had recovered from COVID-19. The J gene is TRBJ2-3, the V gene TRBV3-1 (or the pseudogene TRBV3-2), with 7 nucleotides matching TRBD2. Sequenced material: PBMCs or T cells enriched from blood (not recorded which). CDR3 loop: CASTESGGRTDTQYF. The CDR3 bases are TGTGCCAGCACCGAGTCGGGAGGCCGCACAGATACGCAGTATTTT.